The entry below gives a single TCR beta chain sequence along with its context. These data are taken from a study of shared clonotypes between healthy human individuals. In the authors' methods: ImmunoSEQ yielded junction-only sequences lacking quality scores, so filtering differed. Assay used: immunoSEQ multiplex PCR; TCRdb lists only in-frame clones, some missing. D and trimming come from the DNA, and the V and J calls and clone size come from that table. In the table there are about 530,000 clones, approximately 79% of which are singletons. All the donors were Caucasian adults who lived in Nashville, Tennessee. About 100 million PBMCs per unsorted sample were used for genomic DNA. Specimen: PBMCs. This TCR was sampled from a woman aged 40-49 years in good health. Some clones in this sample may be carry-over from other donors' samples.

CDR3 sequence (DNA): TGTGCCTGGAGTGTACTAGCGGGATTCTACAATGAGCAGTTCTTC. Amino acid sequence: CAWSVLAGFYNEQFF. The chain links TRBV30 to TRBJ2-1; 10 nucleotides align to TRBD2. Losses at the gene ends were 0 bases for V and 3 bases for J; bases not matched to a gene: 2. The CDR3 totals 15 residues. Germline values: CDR1 GTSNPN, CDR2 SVGIG (reference sequence).